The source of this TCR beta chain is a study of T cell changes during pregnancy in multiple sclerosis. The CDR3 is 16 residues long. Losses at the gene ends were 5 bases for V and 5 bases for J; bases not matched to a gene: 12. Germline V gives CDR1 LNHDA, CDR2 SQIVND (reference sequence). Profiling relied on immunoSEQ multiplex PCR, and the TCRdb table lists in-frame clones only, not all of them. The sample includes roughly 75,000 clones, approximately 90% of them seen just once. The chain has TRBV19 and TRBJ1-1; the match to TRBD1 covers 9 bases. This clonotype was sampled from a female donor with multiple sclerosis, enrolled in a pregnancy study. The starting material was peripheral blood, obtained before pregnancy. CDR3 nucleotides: TGTGCCAGTAGTCAAATACAGGGGGCGCGTTGGACTGAAGCTTTCTTT. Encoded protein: CASSQIQGARWTEAFF.